This T cell receptor beta chain was sequenced for a study of PD-1 blockade in classical Hodgkin lymphoma. In the study overall: Each patient was given nivolumab 3 mg/kg through a vein every 2 weeks.

Profiling relied on immunoSEQ multiplex PCR, and the TCRdb table lists in-frame clones only, not all of them. The data contain approximately 52,000 clones, 73% of them singletons. The CDR3 has 14 amino acids. Looked up from germline, CDR1 is MDHEN and CDR2 is SYDVKM. The V gene lost 7 bases and the J gene lost 4 bases, with 16 bases spanning the gap. Brentuximab vedotin exposure varied among the patients, all of whom had relapsed after autologous stem cell transplantation. This clone was seen a few times. The clonotype was recovered from a human donor with classical Hodgkin lymphoma. The genes are TRBV28 and TRBJ1-2; D is undetermined. Sample: peripheral blood mononuclear cells (PBMCs), taken before the second cycle of nivolumab. As DNA, the CDR3 is TGTGCCAGCACCCCTTTTGACGGGGTCTATGGCTACACCTTC. Protein: CASTPFDGVYGYTF.